A selection of T cell receptor beta chains follows, all from one sample in a study of blood T cell repertoires in COVID-19. Data came from immunoSEQ multiplex PCR; TCRdb stores just in-frame clones and leaves some out. The sample consists of about 180,000 clones, around 83% of them appearing once. The sample taken for sequencing was peripheral blood. Receptors originate from an older woman with COVID-19, enrolled during active disease. Both conserved end residues are part of each CDR3. D genes are given only for firm matches. Some rows mark clone size as missing; the rest say once, few, many or name a class of expanded clone.

TRBJ1-1,TRBV19,15,NA,NA,TGTGCCGCAAAGGCGGTAGGGGCGGGAACCCCTGAAGCTTTCTTT,CAAKAVGAGTPEAFF
TRBJ2-2,TRBV11-2,15,TRBD2,NA,TGTGCCAGCAGCTTATTACGGGGGGACACCGGGGAGCTGTTTTTT,CASSLLRGDTGELFF
TRBJ2-4,TRBV28,19,TRBD1,NA,TGTGCCAGCAGCTTTGACAGGGGCGATACGAAGGGCGCCAAAAACATTCAGTACTTC,CASSFDRGDTKGAKNIQYF
TRBJ2-5,TRBV11-2,16,NA,NA,TGTGCCAGCAGCTTAGCCCCTCGGGGGATACAAGAGACCCAGTACTTC,CASSLAPRGIQETQYF
TRBJ2-1,TRBV5-1,17,NA,NA,TGCGCCAGCAGCCCGATACAAAACAATTTTGCCTACAATGAGCAGTTCTTC,CASSPIQNNFAYNEQFF
TRBJ2-5,TRBV7-9,14,TRBD1,NA,TGTGCCAGCAGCTTAACGACAGGGTCGGAGACCCAGTACTTC,CASSLTTGSETQYF
TRBJ2-1,TRBV28,17,TRBD2,NA,TGTGCCAGCAGAGAACTAGCGGGAGTAGCATCCTACAATGAGCAGTTCTTC,CASRELAGVASYNEQFF
TRBJ2-3,TRBV6-5,15,TRBD2,NA,TGTGCCAGCAGTTCGCCGGGACTAGCTACAGATACGCAGTATTTT,CASSSPGLATDTQYF
TRBJ2-2,TRBV24-1,16,NA,NA,TGTGCCACCAGTGGGGGCCAGGGCGTTAACACCGGGGAGCTGTTTTTT,CATSGGQGVNTGELFF
TRBJ1-2,TRBV6-2/TRBV6-3,13,TRBD1,NA,TGTGCCAGCAGTCTGACAGGGCCTCAAGGCTACACCTTC,CASSLTGPQGYTF
TRBJ2-1,TRBV6-2/TRBV6-3,16,TRBD2,once,TGTGCCAGCAGCCCGGGACTAGCGATCTATGGGAATGAGCAGTTCTTC,CASSPGLAIYGNEQFF
TRBJ2-1,TRBV9,16,NA,NA,TGTGCCAGCAGCGTTGGTGGGAGGGGGGCCTACAATGAGCAGTTCTTC,CASSVGGRGAYNEQFF
TRBJ1-2,TRBV29-1,13,TRBD1,NA,TGCAGCGTTTCCGGACAGGGACCCTATGGCTACACCTTC,CSVSGQGPYGYTF
TRBJ1-4,TRBV18,15,NA,NA,TGTGCCAGCTCACCACCGGCAGCAACTAATGAAAAACTGTTTTTT,CASSPPAATNEKLFF
TRBJ2-1,TRBV4-1,16,TRBD2,NA,TGCGCCAGCAGCCAAGACAGTAGCGGGGGGTACAATGAGCAGTTCTTC,CASSQDSSGGYNEQFF
TRBJ1-1,TRBV28,16,TRBD1,NA,TGTGCCAGCAGTTTGACAGGGGGCGGTGTGAACACTGAAGCTTTCTTT,CASSLTGGGVNTEAFF
TRBJ1-5,TRBV7-9,18,TRBD1,NA,TGTGCCAGCAGTTCTGACCTCTCCCGGGACAGTCAGGAACAGCCCCAGCATTTT,CASSSDLSRDSQEQPQHF
TRBJ2-4,TRBV7-2,13,NA,NA,TGTGCCAGCAGCTTATCTGAGGGGGTAATTCAGTACTTC,CASSLSEGVIQYF
TRBJ2-2,TRBV5-4,17,TRBD2,NA,TGTGCCAGCAGCTTGACTAGCGGGACTTACCCAACCGGGGAGCTGTTTTTT,CASSLTSGTYPTGELFF
TRBJ2-1,TRBV10-3,12,NA,NA,TGTGCCATAGGGGGATCCTACAATGAGCAGTTCTTC,CAIGGSYNEQFF
TRBJ2-1,TRBV7-7,14,NA,NA,TGTGCCAGCAGCTTAGGAGGACAGAACAATGAGCAGTTCTTC,CASSLGGQNNEQFF
TRBJ2-3,TRBV28,13,NA,NA,TGTGCCAGCAGTTCCCAGTGGACAGATACGCAGTATTTT,CASSSQWTDTQYF
TRBJ1-2,TRBV19,17,TRBD1,NA,TGTGCCAGTAGTCCCCGGGACAGGCACTCCTCGGCCTATGGCTACACCTTC,CASSPRDRHSSAYGYTF
TRBJ1-5,TRBV20-1,14,TRBD1,once,TGCAGTGCTAGTACAGGGGAGAGCAATCAGCCCCAGCATTTT,CSASTGESNQPQHF
TRBJ2-2,TRBV4-1,17,TRBD2,NA,TGCGCCAGCAGCCGATCCACAGTGGGACTAGCGACCGGGGAGCTGTTTTTT,CASSRSTVGLATGELFF
TRBJ2-3,TRBV7-2,14,NA,NA,TGTGCCAGCAGCCTCGGGACTAGCACAGATACGCAGTATTTT,CASSLGTSTDTQYF
TRBJ2-1,TRBV18,17,TRBD2,NA,TGTGCCAGCTCACCAACCATGGAACTAGCGGGAAGCAATGAGCAGTTCTTC,CASSPTMELAGSNEQFF
TRBJ1-1,TRBV10-3,13,NA,NA,TGTGCCATCAAACAGGGTATGAACACTGAAGCTTTCTTT,CAIKQGMNTEAFF